This note documents a single T cell receptor (beta chain) sequence. The record originates from a study of blood T cell repertoires in COVID-19. Generated by immunoSEQ multiplex PCR, the TCRdb table keeps only in-frame clones and is missing some. Among roughly 140,000 clones listed, approximately 82% were seen once. Germline V CDR1 and CDR2: MRHNA, SNTAGT. V was clipped by 2 bases and J by 3 bases; unmatched bases: 5. CDR3 length: 16 amino acids. The source material was peripheral blood. The TCR was taken from a woman in her forties or fifties with acute or convalescent COVID-19. The chain links TRBV6-4 to TRBJ2-1; 9 bases fit TRBD1. The CDR3 nucleotides read TGTGCCAGCAGTGACCCGCGGGACAGGGACTACAATGAGCAGTTCTTC. Protein: CASSDPRDRDYNEQFF.